This TCR beta chain is drawn from a study of blood T cells in healthy people across ages. On the study more broadly: About one barcoded beta molecule per two T cells was the capture yield of template switching.

Using a J-beta primer mix together with a sample-barcoded 5' primer, a second PCR was run for roughly 6 to 12 cycles. Each cDNA molecule carried a tag from a template-switch adaptor that contained 12 random nucleotides. TCRdb recomputed calls from the 5' RACE reads with MiXCR, one row per CDR3 protein. The data contain 650,000 to 1,000,000 distinct CDR3 sequences, about 45% of them singletons. This CDR3 region has 15 residues. Looked up from germline, CDR1 is MGHRA and CDR2 is YSYEKL. Trimming removed 0 bases at V and 5 bases at J, with 10 bases between. Study-level findings and limits: Among long-lived donors, naive CD4+ cells were more numerous and diversity higher than in aged donors.

This clonotype was seen a handful of times. Its antigen is as yet unknown. There were healthy Caucasian individuals from Russia, aged about 6 to 95, serving as donors. The chain employs TRBV4-1 and TRBJ1-4; D gene ambiguous. Sequenced: blood. The source of this sequence is a man aged 80 or over in good health. The CDR3 nucleotides read TGCGCCAGCAGCCAAGAAGGAGGGAGAAATGAAAAACTGTTTTTT. Translation: CASSQEGGRNEKLFF.